This T cell receptor beta chain was profiled in a study of molecular identifiers for immune sequencing clone quantification. Study observations and caveats: Spiked TCR RNA from one Jurkat cell reportedly showed up when mixed among 850,000 to 1,000,000 naive cells.

Naive CD8 library inputs spanned about 17,000 to 1,100,000 sorted cells and 10%, 30% or 50% RNA. This clonotype was detected only a few times. Antigen: not known. Germline V CDR1 and CDR2: SGDLS, YYNGEE. The CDR3 covers 18 residues. Trimming cost V 0 bases and J 1 base; bases outside gene matches: 9. Preparation of the bulk TCR libraries relied on previously described methods and listed TCR primers. TCRdb reprocessed the PCR reads with MiXCR, giving one entry per CDR3 protein. The sample shows some 590,000 distinct CDR3 sequences, 25% of them seen only once. Sequencing input: naive CD8+ T cells from blood, with Jurkat cell RNA spiked in. The subset denotes: FACS-sorted CD8+CD4-CCR7+CD45RA+ naive T cells. The J gene is TRBJ2-3, the V gene TRBV9, with 9 bases identical to TRBD1. This TCR was sampled from a human donor in good health. Some libraries in this study had Jurkat cell RNA spiked in. For the CDR3, the DNA is TGTGCCAGCAGCGTAGCTCCCAGGACAGGGGAGGGCACAGATACGCAGTATTTT. Amino acid sequence: CASSVAPRTGEGTDTQYF.